This record covers a single T cell receptor (beta chain). The sample comes from a study of blood T cell repertoires in COVID-19. Study background: Sample material is recorded as cDNA or gDNA derived from T cells, B-cell-depleted T cells, or PBMCs.

TCRdb's table, derived via immunoSEQ multiplex PCR, lists solely in-frame clones and lacks some. The table includes about 240,000 clones, about four fifths detected once. This clonotype originated in a man aged 25-45 years who had recovered from COVID-19. Sequenced input: peripheral blood.

In DNA, the CDR3 is TGTGCCAGCAGCCCGCTCCGCGAGGGGGCTGAAGCTTTCTTT. Translating gives CASSPLREGAEAFF. The chain couples TRBV3-1 (or the pseudogene TRBV3-2) to TRBJ1-1; possibly TRBD1 for D (6 bases). Germline CDR1 LGHDT, CDR2 YNNKEL (reference sequence). Deletions cut 4 bases from V and 6 bases from J, with 15 bases between. CDR3 length equals 14 residues.